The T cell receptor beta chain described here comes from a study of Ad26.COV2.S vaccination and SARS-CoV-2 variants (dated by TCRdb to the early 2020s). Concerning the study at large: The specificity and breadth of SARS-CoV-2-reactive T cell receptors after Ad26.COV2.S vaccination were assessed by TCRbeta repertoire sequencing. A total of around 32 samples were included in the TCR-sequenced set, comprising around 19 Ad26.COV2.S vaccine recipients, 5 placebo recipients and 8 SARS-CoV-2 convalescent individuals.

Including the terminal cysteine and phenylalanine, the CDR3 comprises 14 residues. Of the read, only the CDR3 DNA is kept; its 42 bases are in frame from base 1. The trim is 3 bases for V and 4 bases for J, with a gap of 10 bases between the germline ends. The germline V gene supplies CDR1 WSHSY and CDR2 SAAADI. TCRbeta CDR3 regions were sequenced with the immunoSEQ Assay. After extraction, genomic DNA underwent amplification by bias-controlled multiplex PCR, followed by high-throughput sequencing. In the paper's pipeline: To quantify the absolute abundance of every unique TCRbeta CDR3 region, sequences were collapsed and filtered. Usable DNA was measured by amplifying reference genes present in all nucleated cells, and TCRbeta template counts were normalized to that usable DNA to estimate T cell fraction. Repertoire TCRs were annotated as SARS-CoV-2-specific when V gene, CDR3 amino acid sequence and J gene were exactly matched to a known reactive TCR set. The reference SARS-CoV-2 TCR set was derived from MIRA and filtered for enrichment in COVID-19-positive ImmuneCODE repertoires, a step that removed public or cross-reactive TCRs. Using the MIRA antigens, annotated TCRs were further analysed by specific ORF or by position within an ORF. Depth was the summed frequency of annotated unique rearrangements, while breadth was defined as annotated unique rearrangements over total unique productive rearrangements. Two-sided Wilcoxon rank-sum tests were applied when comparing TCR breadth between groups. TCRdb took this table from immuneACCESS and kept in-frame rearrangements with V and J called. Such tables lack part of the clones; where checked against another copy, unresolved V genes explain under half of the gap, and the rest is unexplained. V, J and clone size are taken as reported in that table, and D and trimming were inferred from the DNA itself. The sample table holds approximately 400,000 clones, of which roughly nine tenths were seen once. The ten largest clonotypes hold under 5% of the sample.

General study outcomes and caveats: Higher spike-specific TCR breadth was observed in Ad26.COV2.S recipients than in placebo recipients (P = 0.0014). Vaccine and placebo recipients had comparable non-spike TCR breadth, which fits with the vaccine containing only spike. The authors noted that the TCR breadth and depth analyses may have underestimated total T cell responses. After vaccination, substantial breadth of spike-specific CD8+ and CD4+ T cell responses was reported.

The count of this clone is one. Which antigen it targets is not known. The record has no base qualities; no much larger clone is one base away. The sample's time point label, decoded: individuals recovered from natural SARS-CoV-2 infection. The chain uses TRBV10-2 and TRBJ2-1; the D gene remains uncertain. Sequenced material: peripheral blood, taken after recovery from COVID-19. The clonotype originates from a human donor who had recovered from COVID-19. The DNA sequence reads TGCGCCAGCAGTGAATCTAACTATTACAATGAGCAGTTCTTC. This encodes CASSESNYYNEQFF.